This TCR beta chain was sequenced for a study of T cell repertoires in cytomegalovirus infection. For the study at large: Indications came from public TCR beta signatures; they pointed to CMV infection and to a matching HLA type. General observations from the study: There were carriers of CMV plus the relevant HLA, and cumulative public TCR beta family frequency identified them.

This clonotype was seen repeatedly, ten times or more. No antigen is known for it. TCRdb fed the reads into MiXCR, producing one record per CDR3 protein. Of 250,000 to 300,000 distinct CDR3 sequences detected, about 25% appear once; the ten largest clones hold approximately 13%. The V gene lost 11 bases and the J gene lost 0 bases, with 10 bases spanning the gap. The germline gives CDR1 MDHEN, CDR2 SYDVKM. The CDR3 has 13 amino acids. The sequence derives from a human donor in good health (CMV status not recorded). Some clones in this sample may be carry-over from other donors' samples. The chain combines TRBV28 with TRBJ2-2, with D tentatively TRBD1 (5 bases). Sequencing was performed on PBMCs. CDR3 DNA: TGTGCCTCCTGGGGCCCGAACACCGGGGAGCTGTTTTTT. Translated, it gives CASWGPNTGELFF.